This T cell receptor (beta chain) was found in a study of a mutant IDH1 vaccine in newly diagnosed glioma. In the study overall: Patients were started on vaccination 4-6 weeks after radiotherapy alone, or with temozolomide cycles. Treated patients had a mean age of about 44 years and a 62.5% male, around 38% female split. Broader study findings: The occurrence of vaccine-induced immune responses was seen in 80% to 95% of patients.

Here immunoSEQ multiplex PCR was the method, and the copy in TCRdb shows in-frame clones only, minus some. The table shows roughly 54,000 clones, with 80% to 85% occurring only once. The time point here: week 35, safety follow-up. Every single dose of the vaccine, 300 ug of mutant IDH1 20-mer peptide, came with topical imiquimod. Remarks on this clone: What it binds is not known.

The CDR3 totals 16 residues. Trimming at V came to 0 bases and at J to 4 bases, leaving 4 bases not matched to a gene. CDR1 is ENHRY and CDR2 is SYGVKD in the germline V gene. The sample here was PBMCs, taken from a glioma patient whose treatment included an IDH1 peptide vaccine. This clonotype was obtained from a woman aged 18-29 years with glioma. This sequence joins TRBV10-3 and TRBJ2-1, with 9 bases fitting TRBD2. The CDR3 region is CAISESRAGGYNEQFF. The CDR3 coding sequence is TGTGCCATCAGTGAGTCGAGGGCGGGGGGGTACAATGAGCAGTTCTTC.